A selection of T cell receptor beta chains follows, all from one sample in a study of T cell clusters in autoimmune cytopenias. From the multiplex PCR reads, TCRdb lists one entry per CDR3 protein and no DNA. The sample data list about 12,000 distinct CDR3 sequences. These data are also associated with another study on T cell repertoires in aging, cancer and after chemotherapy.

Sequenced input: peripheral blood. The source is a human donor in good health. Both conserved end residues are part of each CDR3. Each record gives: clone size, V gene, J gene, CDR3 protein. Clone size, where shown, is once, few, many, or a class for clones that have expanded.

NA,TRBV24-1,TRBJ2-5,CATSDSLAGGQETQYF
medium-sized,TRBV19,TRBJ2-7,CASTPAGGGNEQYF
NA,TRBV30,TRBJ1-2,CAWSVLGDGYTF
NA,TRBV12-3/TRBV12-4,TRBJ2-3,CASSPGAGGNTDTQYF
NA,TRBV5-4,TRBJ1-2,CASSLAGTGVDYGYTF
NA,TRBV12-3/TRBV12-4,TRBJ2-5,CASSFLGRPETQYF
NA,TRBV5-4,TRBJ1-6,CASRTGTGDSPLHF
NA,TRBV12-3/TRBV12-4,TRBJ2-3,CASSFGASGGRDTQYF
NA,TRBV5-4,TRBJ1-2,CASSLAGSNYGYTF
NA,TRBV5-5,TRBJ1-5,CASSLEGGPNQPQHF
NA,TRBV6-5,TRBJ2-3,CASSNRWGSTDTQYF
NA,TRBV19,TRBJ2-3,CASMGQGGSDTQYF
NA,TRBV5-6,TRBJ2-5,CASSYTPRPNDQETQYF
NA,TRBV30,TRBJ1-2,CAWSVGVGANYGYTF
NA,TRBV15,TRBJ2-7,CATSRERGPSYEQYF
NA,TRBV5-1,TRBJ2-5,CASSSSGTSGQETQYF
NA,TRBV5-4,TRBJ2-3,CASTRDGSTDTQYF
NA,TRBV7-2,TRBJ1-1,CASSLTLRGSEAFF
NA,TRBV5-6,TRBJ2-3,CARSSLTSGGLDTQYF
NA,TRBV12-3/TRBV12-4,TRBJ1-5,CASRGTGGAFVDQPQHF
NA,TRBV4-2,TRBJ2-2,CASRRGLNTGELFF
NA,TRBV6-5,TRBJ1-4,CASGRRGTNEKLFF
NA,TRBV15,TRBJ1-4,CATSIDRGPEKLFF
medium-sized,TRBV30,TRBJ2-6,CAWSSPNSFGANVLTF
NA,TRBV11-3,TRBJ1-1,CASSLRDMNTEAFF
NA,TRBV10-3,TRBJ2-2,CAISDFSRDGELFF
NA,TRBV11-3,TRBJ2-2,CASSPGGLPNTGELFF
NA,TRBV6-1,TRBJ2-5,CASSAQGVGETQYF
NA,TRBV15,TRBJ2-6,CATRSFRGSGANVLTF
NA,TRBV12-3/TRBV12-4,TRBJ2-7,CASSSLAYEQYF
NA,TRBV12-3/TRBV12-4,TRBJ2-1,CASSFRGGAYNEQFF
NA,TRBV6-2/TRBV6-3,TRBJ2-7,CASSYGYRGQWEQYF
NA,TRBV6-5,TRBJ2-3,CASSYEWGRTDTQYF